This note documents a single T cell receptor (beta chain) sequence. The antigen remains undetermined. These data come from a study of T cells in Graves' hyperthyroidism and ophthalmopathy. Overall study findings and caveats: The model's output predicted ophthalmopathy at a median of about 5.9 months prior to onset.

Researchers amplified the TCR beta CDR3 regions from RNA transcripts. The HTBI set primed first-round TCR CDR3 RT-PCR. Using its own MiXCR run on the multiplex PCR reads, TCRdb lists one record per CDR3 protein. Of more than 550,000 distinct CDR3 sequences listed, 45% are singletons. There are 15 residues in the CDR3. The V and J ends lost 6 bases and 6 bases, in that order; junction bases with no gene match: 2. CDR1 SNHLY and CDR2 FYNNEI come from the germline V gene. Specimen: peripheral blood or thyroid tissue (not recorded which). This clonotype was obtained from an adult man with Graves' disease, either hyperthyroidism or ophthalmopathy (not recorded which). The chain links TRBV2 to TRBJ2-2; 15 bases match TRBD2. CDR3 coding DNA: TGTGCCAGCAGCTGGACTAGCGGGGGGGCCGGGGAGCTGTTTTTT. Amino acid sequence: CASSWTSGGAGELFF.